Listed below are T cell receptor beta chains from one sample, sequenced in a study of low-dose radiotherapy and immunotherapy resistance in tumors. Each CDR3 protein gets one entry after TCRdb re-called the reads with MiXCR. The repertoire has tens of thousands of distinct CDR3 sequences, less than 30% of them found once; the top ten carry roughly 9.1%. Sequences were derived from PBMCs, sampled after low-dose radiotherapy plus immunotherapy. The receptors shown here come from a male donor with prostate cancer. Both conserved end residues are part of each CDR3. The D gene is left open where the match is weak. A clone size is listed for some rows: how often the clone was seen (once, few, many), or a class if it is expanded.

>many|TRBJ2-3|TRBV28|-
CASSLRAGASTDTQYF
TGTGCCAGCAGTTTAAGGGCGGGGGCTAGCACAGATACGCAGTATTTT
>many|TRBJ2-1|TRBV28|-
CASSLSGSRNEQFF
TGTGCCAGCAGTTTATCCGGGAGTCGCAATGAGCAGTTCTTC
>many|TRBJ2-1|TRBV11-2|TRBD2
CASSLDRSGGADLFF
TGTGCCAGCAGCTTAGATCGAAGCGGGGGGGCCGATTTGTTCTTC
>many|TRBJ2-1|TRBV5-4|TRBD1
CASSSYGTGSSYNEQFF
TGTGCCAGCAGCTCGTACGGGACAGGGAGCTCCTACAATGAGCAGTTCTTC
>many|TRBJ2-1|TRBV7-9|TRBD2
CASSLGGTSWEQFF
TGTGCCAGCAGCCTCGGCGGGACTAGCTGGGAGCAGTTCTTC
>many|TRBJ1-1|TRBV30|-
CAWSRGENTEAFF
TGTGCCTGGTCCAGGGGCGAGAACACTGAAGCTTTCTTT
>many|TRBJ2-3|TRBV5-1|TRBD2
CASSLSGVSTDTQYF
TGCGCCAGCAGCCTTAGCGGGGTTAGCACAGATACGCAGTATTTT
>-|TRBJ1-1|TRBV2|-
CASRSGTEAFF
TGTGCCAGCAGATCGGGCACTGAAGCTTTCTTT
>few|TRBJ2-1|TRBV5-1|TRBD2
CASSSGTRTYNEQFF
TGCGCCAGCAGCTCCGGGACTAGGACCTACAATGAGCAGTTCTTC
>many|TRBJ1-5|TRBV28|TRBD1
CASSSAGTGHQPQHF
TGTGCCAGCAGTTCCGCCGGGACAGGGCATCAGCCCCAGCATTTT
>-|TRBJ2-7|TRBV21-1|-
CASSVTSGVSEQYF
TGTGCCAGCAGCGTGACTAGCGGGGTTTCCGAGCAGTACTTC
>many|TRBJ1-1|TRBV20-1|TRBD1
CSARGTGNTEAFF
TGCAGTGCTAGAGGGACAGGGAACACTGAAGCTTTCTTT
>-|TRBJ2-1|TRBV27|TRBD2
CASSLSRAGGSNEQFF
TGTGCCAGCAGTTTATCGCGGGCGGGAGGTTCAAATGAGCAGTTCTTC
>many|TRBJ2-5|TRBV7-8|TRBD2
CASSPRSGGARETQYF
TGTGCCAGCAGCCCCCGTAGCGGGGGGGCCCGGGAGACCCAGTACTTC
>many|TRBJ2-2|TRBV9|-
CASSRVVQTGELFF
TGTGCCAGCAGCCGGGTTGTACAGACCGGGGAGCTGTTTTTT
>-|TRBJ2-1|TRBV6-1|-
CASSPGTLGGEQFF
TGTGCCAGCAGTCCAGGGACTTTGGGGGGTGAGCAGTTCTTC
>medium-sized|TRBJ1-2|TRBV6-6|-
CASSYRGDGNYGYTF
TGTGCCAGCAGTTACCGTGGAGACGGCAATTATGGCTACACCTTC
>few|TRBJ1-2|TRBV5-6|-
CASSSTRTYGYTF
TGTGCCAGCAGTTCGACACGGACCTATGGCTACACCTTC
>many|TRBJ2-3|TRBV19|TRBD2
CASSLGLAGSDTQYF
TGTGCCAGTAGTCTGGGACTAGCGGGATCCGATACGCAGTATTTT
>many|TRBJ1-1|TRBV28|-
CASSLIGGNTEAFF
TGTGCCAGCAGCCTCATTGGGGGGAACACTGAAGCTTTCTTT
>-|TRBJ2-7|TRBV5-1|TRBD2
CASSISGSLSEQYF
TGCGCCAGCAGCATCAGCGGGAGTCTGTCTGAGCAGTACTTC
>-|TRBJ2-1|TRBV7-3|TRBD2
CASSRSGTEQFF
TGTGCCAGCAGCCGTAGCGGGACAGAGCAGTTCTTC
>many|TRBJ2-3|TRBV3-1|TRBD2
CASSQGGLAGDGTDTQYF
TGTGCCAGCAGCCAAGGGGGACTAGCGGGAGACGGGACAGATACGCAGTATTTT
>few|TRBJ2-1|TRBV9|-
CASSVDRGLSNEQFF
TGTGCCAGCAGCGTAGACAGGGGACTGTCCAATGAGCAGTTCTTC
>-|TRBJ2-5|TRBV3-1|-
CASSHPGGQETQYF
TGTGCCAGCAGCCACCCCGGGGGGCAGGAGACCCAGTACTTC
>-|TRBJ1-1|TRBV28|-
CASSLGMKGRTEAFF
TGTGCCAGCAGTTTAGGTATGAAGGGACGTACTGAAGCTTTCTTT
>many|TRBJ2-3|TRBV19|TRBD2
CASTQGGGAGTQYF
TGTGCCAGTACTCAGGGCGGGGGGGCAGGTACGCAGTATTTT
>once|TRBJ1-1|TRBV6-2/TRBV6-3|-
CASSYSRGRAEAFF
TGTGCCAGCAGTTACTCTAGGGGCAGGGCTGAAGCTTTCTTT
>many|TRBJ2-7|TRBV6-5|-
CASSPAFTYEQYF
TGTGCCAGCAGCCCAGCGTTCACCTACGAGCAGTACTTC